This entry lists 8 T cell receptor beta chains sequenced from one sample in a study of blood T cell repertoires in COVID-19. Using immunoSEQ multiplex PCR, the repertoire was profiled, and TCRdb retains in-frame clones only, with some absent. This table has about 11,000 clones, around 90% appearing once. The sequenced sample consisted of peripheral blood. All receptors derive from a human donor in a cohort sampled during active COVID-19.

The chain employs TRBV9 and TRBJ2-3, with 8 nucleotides matching TRBD2. CDR3 size: 15 residues. J gave up 2 bases and V 9 bases, and 11 bases lay outside the gene matches. The germline V gene has CDR1 SGDLS and CDR2 YYNGEE. The CDR3 DNA follows: TGTGCCACCCGCGCCGGGGGGGGAGACACAGATACGCAGTATTTT. Translated: CATRAGGGDTDTQYF.

V and J are TRBV5-1 and TRBJ2-5; TRBD2 matches at 8 bases. Trimming at V came to 4 bases and at J to 2 bases, leaving 13 bases not matched to a gene. The CDR3 has 17 amino acids. Germline assignment: CDR1 SGHRS and CDR2 YFSETQ. For the CDR3, the DNA is TGCGCCAGCAGCCCCGGGGGTTTCGGGGGGGAACAAGAGACCCAGTACTTC. The encoded protein is CASSPGGFGGEQETQYF. The full variable domain, its missing parts supplied by reference TRBV5-1 and TRBJ2-5, is KAGVTQTPRYLIKTRGQQVTLSCSPISGHRSVSWYQQTPGQGLQFLFEYFSETQRNKGNFPGRFSGRQFSNSRSEMNVSTLELGDSALYLCASSPGGFGGEQETQYFGPGTRLLVL.

This clone was counted between two and nine times. The genes are TRBV5-1 and TRBJ1-6, with D unresolved. Germline CDR1 and CDR2: SGHRS and YFSETQ. The CDR3 covers 14 residues. V dropped 0 bases and J dropped 9 bases, with 10 bases sitting between them. Here the CDR3 reads CASSLAASSSPLHF. The CDR3 bases are TGCGCCAGCAGCTTGGCCGCTAGCAGTTCACCCCTCCACTTT.

A single count supports this clone. The gene calls are TRBV13 and TRBJ2-2; 8 bases map to TRBD1. V lost 5 bases to trimming and J lost 1 base; unmatched junction nucleotides: 6. Germline lookup yields CDR1 PRHDT and CDR2 FYEKMQ (reference sequence). This CDR3 has 16 residues. CDR3 coding DNA: TGTGCCAGCAGCCCGCTAGACAGGGGGAACACCGGGGAGCTGTTTTTT. It translates to CASSPLDRGNTGELFF.

This clone was counted between two and nine times. This chain joins TRBV29-1 and TRBJ2-7, with 7 bases matching TRBD1. The CDR3 loop spans 14 amino acids. Germline CDR1 and CDR2: SQVTM and ANQGSEA. Trimming took 7 bases from V and 1 from J; bases not matched to a gene: 10. In DNA form, the CDR3 reads TGCAGCGCCTCAGATGGGACAGAGTCCTACGAGCAGTACTTC. Residues: CSASDGTESYEQYF.

The chain is built from TRBV19 and TRBJ1-2, with D uncertain. Germline V gene sequence: CDR1 LNHDA, CDR2 SQIVND (reference sequence). V shed 5 bases and J shed 4 bases, with 8 bases lying between them. The CDR3 totals 12 residues. The CDR3 DNA reads TGTGCCAGTAGTTCACCGAGCTATGGCTACACCTTC. Translating gives CASSSPSYGYTF.

This chain joins TRBV5-4 and TRBJ2-5, with D perhaps TRBD1 (5 bases). Germline V gene sequence: CDR1 SGHNT, CDR2 YYREEE (reference sequence). The CDR3 loop spans 14 amino acids. V lost 4 bases and J 5 bases, leaving 15 bases between the germline ends. CDR3 bases: TGTGCCAGCAGCCGTGGGGCAGCTGCGGAGACCCAGTACTTC. Its translation is CASSRGAAAETQYF.

This clone was observed a handful of times. The rearrangement joins TRBV9 to TRBJ1-2; 7 nucleotides line up with TRBD1. V lost 4 bases, J lost 8 bases, and 5 bases stayed unmatched. This CDR3 comprises 12 residues. Germline V gene data show CDR1 as SGDLS and CDR2 as YYNGEE. In nucleotides, the CDR3 is TGTGCCAGCAGCCTAGAGACAGGGGGCTACACCTTC. Protein sequence: CASSLETGGYTF.